This TCR beta chain stems from a study of control samples from healthy donors and cancer patients. Assay: immunoSEQ multiplex PCR; the TCRdb copy retains only in-frame clones and omits some. The sample lists over 150,000 clones; approximately 94% were seen once. This receptor was taken from a man aged 60 to 75 with colorectal cancer. The material sequenced was PBMCs.

CDR3 nucleotides: TGTGCCAGCAGTTTAAAGGGGGCGGACTATGGCTACACCTTC. Amino acids: CASSLKGADYGYTF. The gene calls are TRBV27 and TRBJ1-2, with 7 bases aligning to TRBD1. This CDR3 is 14 amino acids long. The germline V gene encodes CDR1 MNHEY and CDR2 SMNVEV (reference sequence). V shed 2 bases, J shed 3 bases, and the junction held 3 bases outside the gene matches.